The T cell receptor (beta chain) under discussion was sequenced for a study of T cell responses to AZD1222 COVID-19 vaccine. Germline loops: CDR1 SGHTA, CDR2 FQGNSA. The V gene end was trimmed by 5 bases and the J gene end by 3 bases; junction bases not matched to a gene: 3. The CDR3 is 14 residues long. Points from the study as a whole: Clonal diversity may have been underestimated, and the donors were mostly white British, with more females than males. Vaccine-associated CD4 TCRs spanned spike, dominant at 160-218 and 743-854. In all cases, repertoires were sampled only after the peak T cell response.

In regard to this clone: Its antigen is currently unknown.

Assay: immunoSEQ multiplex PCR; the TCRdb copy retains only in-frame clones and omits some. The table lists around 180,000 clones, more than 75% of them singletons, with 2.7% in the top ten. This chain joins TRBV7-2 and TRBJ2-5, with TRBD1 identical over 10 bases. The sample here was peripheral blood, taken on day 0 of MenACWY control vaccination. The source is an adult in good health. The CDR3 DNA reads TGTGCCAGCAGCCACGGGACAGGGGAAGAGACCCAGTACTTC. It specifies CASSHGTGEETQYF.